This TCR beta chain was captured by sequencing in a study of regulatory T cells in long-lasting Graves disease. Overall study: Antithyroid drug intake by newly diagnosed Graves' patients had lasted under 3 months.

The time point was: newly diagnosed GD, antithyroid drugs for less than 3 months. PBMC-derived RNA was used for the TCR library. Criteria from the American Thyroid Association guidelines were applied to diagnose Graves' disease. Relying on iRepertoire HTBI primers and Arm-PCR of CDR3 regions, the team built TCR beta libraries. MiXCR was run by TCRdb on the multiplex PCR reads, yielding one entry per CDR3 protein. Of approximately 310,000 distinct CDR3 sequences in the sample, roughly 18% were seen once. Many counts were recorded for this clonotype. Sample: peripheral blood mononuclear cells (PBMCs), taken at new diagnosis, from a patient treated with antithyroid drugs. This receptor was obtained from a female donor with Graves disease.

CDR3 nucleotide sequence: TGTGCCAGCAGTTATTCGGAGACCCAGTACTTC. It codes for CASSYSETQYF. The V call is TRBV12-3 or TRBV12-4, the J call TRBJ2-5; D uncertain. This CDR3 contains 11 residues. Deletions cut 4 bases from V and 5 bases from J, with 5 bases between.